The 15 T cell receptor beta chains presented below share a single source sample, sequenced in a study of T cells in localized non-small cell lung cancer. Assay used: immunoSEQ multiplex PCR; TCRdb lists only in-frame clones, some missing. The sample records 130,000 or so clones, about 90% being singletons. The sequences come from peripheral blood, collected before any cancer treatment. The origin of the receptors is a female donor over 55 with stage I lung adenocarcinoma.

The V gene is TRBV5-4, the J gene TRBJ2-7; weak D call: TRBD2 (6 bases). The germline V and J ends were trimmed by 4 bases and 3 bases, with 17 bases remaining between them. Germline V lookup: CDR1 SGHNT, CDR2 YYREEE (reference sequence). CDR3 size: 15 residues. The CDR3: CASSPWRGADYEQYF. The DNA of the CDR3 is TGTGCCAGCAGCCCGTGGAGGGGTGCCGACTACGAGCAGTACTTC.

The chain employs TRBV18 and TRBJ2-1; TRBD1 agrees at 7 bases. CDR3 size: 12 residues. CDR1 is KGHSH, CDR2 LQKENI, per germline. With V trimmed by 8 bases and J by 7 bases, 5 bases remained unmatched. This chain's CDR3 is CASGQQGNEQFF. CDR3 sequence (DNA): TGTGCCAGCGGACAACAGGGGAATGAGCAGTTCTTC.

The table lists this clone with a few counts. The chain recombines TRBV18 with TRBJ1-2; no clear D gene. Germline V gene data show CDR1 as KGHSH and CDR2 as LQKENI. V was trimmed by 3 bases and J by 1 base, leaving 9 bases between them. The CDR3 has 14 amino acids. CDR3 amino acids: CASSPAGVNYGYTF. The CDR3 nucleotides are TGTGCCAGCTCACCGGCGGGAGTTAACTATGGCTACACCTTC.

The V call is TRBV7-8, the J call TRBJ2-7; TRBD1 matches 8 bases. Germline CDR1 reads SGHVS; CDR2 reads FQNEAQ. The CDR3 length is 14 residues. J gave up 3 bases and V 4 bases, and 5 bases lay outside the gene matches. The CDR3 reads CASSSTGGVYEQYF. The CDR3 DNA reads as TGTGCCAGCAGCTCCACAGGGGGTGTCTACGAGCAGTACTTC. Combining the CDR3 with reference TRBV7-8 and TRBJ2-7 gives the whole variable domain GAGVSQSPRYKVAKRGQDVALRCDPISGHVSLFWYQQALGQGPEFLTYFQNEAQLDKSGLPSDRFFAERPEGSVSTLKIQRTQQEDSAVYLCASSSTGGVYEQYFGPGTRLTVT.

This chain connects TRBV19 to TRBJ1-4; D gene uncertain. The CDR3 is 16 amino acids. V lost 2 bases to trimming and J lost 5 bases, with 15 bases between them. Germline lookup yields CDR1 LNHDA and CDR2 SQIVND (reference sequence). Here the CDR3 DNA reads TGTGCCAGTAGTATATGGAGCAGCCGATCGAATGAAAAACTGTTTTTT. Translation gives CASSIWSSRSNEKLFF. Full variable domain (outside the CDR3, taken from reference TRBV19 and TRBJ1-4): DGGITQSPKYLFRKEGQNVTLSCEQNLNHDAMYWYRQDPGQGLRLIYYSQIVNDFQKGDIAEGYSVSREKKESFPLTVTSAQKNPTAFYLCASSIWSSRSNEKLFFGSGTQLSVL.

The chain links TRBV27 to TRBJ2-3, with TRBD2 matching over 9 bases. The CDR3 extends over 15 amino acids. Germline V lookup: CDR1 MNHEY, CDR2 SMNVEV (reference sequence). Trimming at V came to 6 bases and at J to 6 bases, leaving 10 bases not matched to a gene. This CDR3 reads CASSLREGRMDTQYF. In DNA form, the CDR3 reads TGTGCCAGCAGCTTGCGGGAGGGCCGTATGGATACGCAGTATTTT.

This sequence joins TRBV5-6 and TRBJ2-1; tentatively, D is TRBD1 (6 bases). Germline V gives CDR1 SGHDT, CDR2 YYEEEE. This CDR3 has 15 residues. The V end lost 4 bases, the J end lost 0 bases, and 11 bases lay between the germline ends. The CDR3 reads CASSNRASSYNEQFF. The CDR3 DNA reads TGTGCCAGCAGCAACAGGGCGAGCTCCTACAATGAGCAGTTCTTC.

The chain carries TRBV29-1 and TRBJ2-7; 7 nucleotides align to TRBD1. This CDR3 spans 13 amino acids. The ends lost 4 bases at V and 3 bases at J; junction bases unmatched: 6. The germline CDR1 and CDR2 sequences are SQVTM and ANQGSEA. The CDR3 spells CSVVGDRHYEQYF. The CDR3 nucleotides read TGCAGCGTTGTTGGGGACAGACACTACGAGCAGTACTTC.

The chain employs TRBV11-2 and TRBJ2-7, with D uncertain. This CDR3 comprises 18 residues. Looked up from germline, CDR1 is SGHAT and CDR2 is FQNNGV. The V end lost 2 bases, the J end lost 4 bases, and 24 bases lay between the germline ends. As DNA, the CDR3 is TGTGCCAGCAGCTTATTGGGTTTTCAGGTCGGTATGGAATACGAGCAGTACTTC. Its translation is CASSLLGFQVGMEYEQYF.

The rearrangement links TRBV28 to TRBJ2-7; unclear D gene. Trimming removed 10 bases from V and 0 bases from J, with 16 bases in between. The length of the CDR3 is 14 residues. Looked up from germline, CDR1 is MDHEN and CDR2 is SYDVKM. CDR3 nucleotide sequence: TGTGCCACCACCCCCCCAGGATTCTCCTACGAGCAGTACTTC. Protein: CATTPPGFSYEQYF.

The chain carries TRBV4-1 and TRBJ2-7, with 7 bases matching TRBD2. Germline V CDR1 and CDR2: MGHRA, YSYEKL. The CDR3 spans 12 residues. With 3 bases clipped from V and 6 bases from J, the junction kept 2 bases outside the gene matches. The CDR3: CASSQTSFEQYF. The CDR3 nucleotides are TGCGCCAGCAGCCAGACTAGCTTCGAGCAGTACTTC.

The rearrangement links TRBV5-1 to TRBJ2-5; no definite D call. CDR1 and CDR2 (germline): SGHRS, YFSETQ. The ends were cut back, 4 bases at V and 3 bases at J, with 7 bases in the middle. The CDR3 is 12 amino acids. The CDR3 DNA sequence: TGCGCCAGCAGCCCCGCTGAAGAGACCCAGTACTTC. It yields the protein CASSPAEETQYF.

The gene calls are TRBV7-9 and TRBJ1-2, with D unclear. V dropped 3 bases and J dropped 4 bases, with 12 bases sitting between them. There are 14 residues in the CDR3. Per the germline V gene, CDR1 is SEHNR and CDR2 is FQNEAQ (reference sequence). DNA of the CDR3: TGTGCCAGCAGCTTCCCTCGGGTTAGCTATGGCTACACCTTC. Its translation is CASSFPRVSYGYTF.

In its sample, this clone was seen a few times. The rearrangement uses TRBV19 and TRBJ2-7; D gene uncertain. Trimming removed 5 bases from V and 6 bases from J, with 8 bases in between. The CDR3 is made up of 11 amino acids. Per germline, CDR1 LNHDA and CDR2 SQIVND (reference sequence). The chain's CDR3 is CASSSGTEQYF. The CDR3 DNA is TGTGCCAGTAGTTCCGGTACCGAGCAGTACTTC.

The chain uses TRBV18 and TRBJ1-2, with D unclear. This CDR3 is 15 amino acids long. Trimming took 6 bases from V and 1 from J, leaving 15 bases between them. Per germline, CDR1 KGHSH and CDR2 LQKENI. CDR3 nucleotide sequence: TGTGCCAGCTCGCCAAAGGGCGAGGGTAACTATGGCTACACCTTC. Translating gives CASSPKGEGNYGYTF.